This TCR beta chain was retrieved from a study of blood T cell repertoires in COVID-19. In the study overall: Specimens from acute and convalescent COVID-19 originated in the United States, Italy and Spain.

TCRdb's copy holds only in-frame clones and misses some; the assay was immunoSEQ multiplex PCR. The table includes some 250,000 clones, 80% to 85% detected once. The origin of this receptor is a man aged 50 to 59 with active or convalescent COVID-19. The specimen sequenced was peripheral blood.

The CDR3 DNA is TGTGCCACCAGTCGGGGGGGCGGTCAGCCCCAGCATTTT. It yields the protein CATSRGGGQPQHF. The V call is TRBV24-1, the J call TRBJ1-5; a possible D gene is TRBD1 (6 bases). Deletions cut 6 bases from V and 6 bases from J, with 11 bases between. Germline CDR1 reads KGHDR; CDR2 reads SFDVKD. The CDR3 contains 13 residues.